The source of this T cell receptor (beta chain) is a study of spatial heterogeneity in lung cancer (dated by TCRdb to the late 2010s). Turning to the overall study: More beta-chain than alpha-chain transcripts were consistently detected, likely reflecting higher beta-chain transcript abundance. In the raw uncorrected reads, each unique combination of TCR and UMI appeared on average more than ten times. In non-small cell lung cancer, the study made a quantitative comparison of TCR alpha and beta repertoires among multiple tumor regions, matched nontumor lung and blood. Nonsynonymous mutation counts, determined by whole-exome sequencing of tumor tissue, were related to features of the TCR repertoire. Both alpha and beta chains were TCR-sequenced in samples taken at surgery, namely 220 tumor regions, approximately 66 matched nontumor lung samples and 50 to 60 PBMC samples.

The trim is 7 bases for V and 6 bases for J, with a gap of 19 bases between the germline ends. Per the germline V gene, SGHAT is the CDR1 and FQNNGV is the CDR2. There are 15 amino acids in the CDR3, from cysteine to phenylalanine inclusive. Kept here is only the CDR3 DNA, which spans 45 bases and is read in frame from base 1. The method behind the library was 5' RACE. Sequencing instrument: NextSeq 500. The TCR library protocol attached a unique molecular identifier to each TCR cDNA molecule to allow correction of PCR and sequencing errors. The study's own analysis went as follows. TCR identification, UMI-based error correction and CDR3 extraction were performed with Decombinator tools. TCRs above a frequency of 2 per 1,000, corresponding to the top 1% of the tumor frequency distribution, were defined as expanded. Renyi diversity was computed with the R vegan package after each repertoire had been subsampled 100 times to 5,000 TCRs. CDR3 similarity networks were built from amino acid triplet string-kernel similarity, connecting CDR3s with pairwise similarity above 0.82. TCRdb handled the public reads itself, with Q25 trimming in fastp and clone calling in MiXCR, and kept productive beta chains. All rows with the same CDR3 protein become a single entry with the most common DNA and genes. Here the V and J calls rest on TCRdb's processing, not on the authors' analysis. Recorded for this sample are about 25,000 distinct CDR3 sequences; about 7% of them occurred a single time. The ten most abundant clones make up roughly an eighth of the sample.

The sample's time point label is to be understood as: sample taken at primary tumor resection. Samples were obtained from approximately 70 patients with early-stage, untreated non-small cell lung cancer from the lung TRACERx cohort. For TCR sequencing, whole RNA was extracted from tumor and nontumor lung tissue, or from cryopreserved PBMC samples, and no cell sorting was done. A patient was chosen for TCR sequencing only when enough RNA was available from at least two tumor regions. General findings and caveats noted by the study authors: Confirming at a functional level the hypothesis that regional TCRs recognize regional mutations was considered to require additional single-cell paired TCR alpha and beta sequencing. Ubiquitous expanded tumor TCRs showed up in blood more often at tumor resection than at routine follow-up.

This clonotype was recorded at least ten times. What antigen it recognizes has not been identified. Base qualities were left out, and no much larger clone turns up one base away. The specimen comprised PBMCs, sampled at surgery. The V and J segments used are TRBV11-2 and TRBJ2-1; the D gene cannot be named for sure. This clonotype originated in a male donor with early-stage non-small cell lung cancer. Read as DNA, the sequence is TGTGCCAGCACCCTAGAGTTTAGCTTGGCCAATGAGCAGTTCTTC. It specifies CASTLEFSLANEQFF.